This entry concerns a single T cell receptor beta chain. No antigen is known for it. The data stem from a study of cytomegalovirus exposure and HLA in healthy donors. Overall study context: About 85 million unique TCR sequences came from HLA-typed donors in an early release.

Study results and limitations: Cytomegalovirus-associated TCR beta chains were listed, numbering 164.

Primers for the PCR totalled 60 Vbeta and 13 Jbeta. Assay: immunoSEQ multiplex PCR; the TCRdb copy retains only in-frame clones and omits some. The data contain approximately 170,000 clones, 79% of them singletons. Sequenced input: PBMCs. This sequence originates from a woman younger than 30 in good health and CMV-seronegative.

The CDR3 sequence is CASSLGHLVTQYF. In nucleotides, the CDR3 is TGTGCCAGCAGTTTAGGACACCTCGTAACCCAGTACTTC. This sequence joins TRBV28 and TRBJ2-5; a possible D gene is TRBD1 (5 bases). The V and J ends lost 2 bases and 8 bases respectively, with 12 bases between them. The CDR3 length is 13 residues. Germline CDR1 is MDHEN and CDR2 is SYDVKM.